The clone carrying this TCR beta chain was observed a single time. Its antigen is still unknown. This record comes from a study of OX40 agonist ivuxolimab in advanced cancers. Study overall: Patients received ivuxolimab, an agonistic anti-OX40 (CD134) antibody. Partial responses were achieved by three patients, of whom one had hepatocellular carcinoma and two had cutaneous melanoma.

TCRdb's table, derived via immunoSEQ multiplex PCR, lists solely in-frame clones and lacks some. There are more than 80,000 clones in the sample; about 88% occur only once, and under 0.9% lies in the top ten. From germline, CDR1 is MNHNY and CDR2 SVGAGI (reference sequence). Trimming took off 1 base at V and 3 bases at J, with 5 bases between the two ends. The CDR3 is 13 residues long. Study-level results: The CD4+ and CD8+ T cells in the blood had expanded clonally by week 6 at 0.1 to 3.0 mg/kg.

The source was CD4+ or CD8+ T cells sorted from blood, collected in a trial of the OX40 agonist ivuxolimab. This receptor was taken from an adult with an advanced solid tumor such as melanoma, head and neck, liver or kidney cancer. The gene calls are TRBV6-6 and TRBJ2-3, with D unclear. CDR3 sequence: CASSYLGTDTQYF. As DNA, the CDR3 is TGTGCCAGCAGTTACTTGGGTACAGATACGCAGTATTTT.